Below, 18 T cell receptor beta chains from the same sample are listed, as sequenced in a study of cytomegalovirus exposure and HLA in healthy donors. Profiled with immunoSEQ multiplex PCR; TCRdb holds only in-frame clones, not every one. The data hold roughly 150,000 clones, with 85% to 90% observed a single time. Material: PBMCs. These receptor sequences come from a woman under 30 in good health and CMV-seropositive.

The rearrangement joins TRBV10-3 to TRBJ2-3, with TRBD2 identical over 12 bases. J was trimmed by 4 bases and V by 4 bases; bases with no gene match: 3. The CDR3 consists of 15 residues. CDR1 and CDR2 from the germline V gene are ENHRY and SYGVKD. CDR3 sequence: CAISGTSGVADTQYF. The CDR3 DNA reads TGTGCCATCAGTGGGACTAGCGGGGTGGCAGATACGCAGTATTTT.

The chain carries TRBV4-2 and TRBJ2-5; TRBD2 agrees at 7 bases. Germline loops: CDR1 LGHNA, CDR2 YNFKEQ. V trimming: 4 bases; J trimming: 4 bases; junction bases outside the gene matches: 6. The CDR3 sequence is 14 residues long. CDR3: CASSPNIAGETQYF. DNA for the CDR3: TGTGCCAGCAGCCCTAATATAGCGGGAGAGACCCAGTACTTC.

V and J are TRBV5-1 and TRBJ2-5; 8 bases agree with TRBD2. Germline lookup yields CDR1 SGHRS and CDR2 YFSETQ. This CDR3 contains 16 residues. J lost 1 base, V lost 5 bases, and 10 bases had no gene match. This CDR3 reads CASRLAGQTPQETQYF. The CDR3 DNA sequence: TGCGCCAGCAGGTTAGCGGGACAAACCCCCCAAGAGACCCAGTACTTC.

V and J are TRBV10-3 and TRBJ2-7, with D perhaps TRBD2 (5 bases). V was pared by 8 bases and J by 3 bases, with 11 bases between. Germline CDR1 and CDR2: ENHRY and SYGVKD. The CDR3 loop spans 12 amino acids. This CDR3 reads CAIADGDYEQYF. The CDR3 DNA follows: TGTGCCATCGCGGACGGGGACTACGAGCAGTACTTC.

The V gene is TRBV7-8, the J gene TRBJ1-4; 8 bases align to TRBD1. The germline gives CDR1 SGHVS, CDR2 FQNEAQ. The V segment lost 5 bases and the J segment 10 bases; nucleotides outside the gene matches: 9. This CDR3 contains 14 residues. CDR3 DNA: TGTGCCAGCAGCGCGGACAGGGTTAGAGGAAAACTGTTTTTT. As protein: CASSADRVRGKLFF.

This chain joins TRBV19 and TRBJ2-7; 11 nucleotides agree with TRBD2. The CDR3 totals 15 residues. V dropped 7 bases and J dropped 2; count of bases not matched to a gene: 7. Germline V CDR1 and CDR2: LNHDA, SQIVND (reference sequence). This chain's CDR3 is CASTRRLAGTYEQYF. The CDR3 coding sequence is TGTGCCAGTACCCGAAGACTAGCGGGGACCTACGAGCAGTACTTC. The variable domain in full, with the rest retrieved from reference TRBV19 and TRBJ2-7, is DGGITQSPKYLFRKEGQNVTLSCEQNLNHDAMYWYRQDPGQGLRLIYYSQIVNDFQKGDIAEGYSVSREKKESFPLTVTSAQKNPTAFYLCASTRRLAGTYEQYFGPGTRLTVT.

The chain has TRBV10-2 and TRBJ2-1; D is ambiguous. V was pared by 3 bases and J by 6 bases, with 6 bases between. Per the germline V gene, CDR1 is WSHSY and CDR2 is SAAADI. CDR3 length equals 12 residues. The chain's CDR3 is CASSDYLNEQFF. The DNA of the CDR3 is TGCGCCAGCAGTGACTATCTCAATGAGCAGTTCTTC.

The V and J genes are TRBV6-1 and TRBJ2-5; 9 positions match TRBD1. V shed 4 bases, J shed 4 bases, and the junction held 7 bases outside the gene matches. The V gene's germline CDR1 is MNHNS and CDR2 SASEGT. The CDR3 contains 15 residues. The CDR3 DNA reads TGTGCCAGCAGTGGTACAGGGGGCTTTGTAGAGACCCAGTACTTC. It is translated as CASSGTGGFVETQYF.

The chain recombines TRBV19 with TRBJ2-7; TRBD2 matches 8 bases. The CDR3 consists of 15 residues. Germline CDR1 reads LNHDA; CDR2 reads SQIVND (reference sequence). Trimming removed 5 bases from V and 4 bases from J; junction bases left unmatched: 10. The CDR3 DNA follows: TGTGCCAGTAGTGAAGGGCTAGCGGGTGGGTACGAGCAGTACTTC. This sequence encodes CASSEGLAGGYEQYF.

V and J are TRBV30 and TRBJ2-3; D gene uncertain. CDR3 length equals 11 residues. V shed 4 bases and J shed 5 bases, with 7 bases lying between them. The germline CDR1 and CDR2 sequences are GTSNPN and SVGIG (reference sequence). CDR3 region: CAWMSVDTQYF. Written as DNA, the CDR3 is TGTGCCTGGATGTCGGTAGATACGCAGTATTTT.

The V call is TRBV5-1, the J call TRBJ2-2; TRBD1 might be the D (6 bases). Germline V lookup: CDR1 SGHRS, CDR2 YFSETQ. The CDR3 totals 13 residues. Trimming removed 6 bases at V and 8 bases at J, with 14 bases between. This CDR3 is CASTQQGLGELFF. CDR3 sequence (DNA): TGCGCCAGCACCCAACAGGGTTTAGGGGAGCTGTTTTTT.

The rearrangement joins TRBV6-6 to TRBJ1-4; D might be TRBD1 (5 bases). V shed 0 bases and J shed 2 bases, with 10 bases lying between them. Germline V gene data show CDR1 as MNHNY and CDR2 as SVGAGI (reference sequence). There are 16 residues in the CDR3. CDR3 DNA: TGTGCCAGCAGTTACTCCGCAGGGTGGACTAATGAAAAACTGTTTTTT. It encodes CASSYSAGWTNEKLFF.

This sequence joins TRBV9 and TRBJ2-7; 8 bases are shared with TRBD2. V shed 4 bases and J 3 bases; nucleotides not matched to a gene: 6. CDR1 and CDR2 from the germline V gene are SGDLS and YYNGEE. The CDR3 spans 14 residues. As DNA, the CDR3 is TGTGCCAGCAGCCCATGGACTAGCTTCTACGAGCAGTACTTC. It is translated as CASSPWTSFYEQYF.

V is TRBV7-2 and J is TRBJ2-3; maybe TRBD2 (6 bases). This CDR3 region has 15 residues. V lost 3 bases, J lost 3 bases, and 13 bases lay in between. Per the germline V gene, CDR1 is SGHTA and CDR2 is FQGNSA. The CDR3 coding sequence is TGTGCCAGCAGCTTCGGGAGTGGAGGGACAGATACGCAGTATTTT. It encodes CASSFGSGGTDTQYF.

The chain combines TRBV7-2 with TRBJ2-7; 12 bases are shared with TRBD2. The CDR3 sequence is 16 residues long. CDR1 is SGHTA and CDR2 is FQGNSA in the germline V gene. The V gene end was trimmed by 1 base and the J gene end by 5 bases; junction bases not matched to a gene: 6. The CDR3 DNA follows: TGTGCCAGCAGCTTAGAACTAGCGGGAGGTCGGGACGAGCAGTACTTC. Its translation: CASSLELAGGRDEQYF.

The rearrangement joins TRBV11-1 to TRBJ2-5; 14 nucleotides line up with TRBD2. Germline CDR1 is SGHAT and CDR2 is FQDESV (reference sequence). The CDR3 runs 18 residues. V dropped 5 bases and J dropped 5; count of bases not matched to a gene: 13. In nucleotides, the CDR3 is TGTGCCAGCAGCCCGAGACTAGCGGGAGGGTTATTAGCGGAGACCCAGTACTTC. Its protein product is CASSPRLAGGLLAETQYF.

The chain joins TRBV21-1 to TRBJ2-7; the table names TRBD1, a call not compared with the DNA. TRBV21-1 is deemed a pseudogene. CDR3 length: 13 residues. This CDR3 reads CASSTDQGTEQYF. The CDR3 DNA follows: TGTGCCAGCAGCACTGACCAGGGTACGGAGCAGTACTTC.

This sequence joins TRBV5-6 and TRBJ1-2; D gene unclear. The CDR3 totals 14 residues. Germline assignment: CDR1 SGHDT and CDR2 YYEEEE. The V end was cut by 2 bases, the J end by 0 bases, with 8 bases between. For the CDR3, the DNA is TGTGCCAGCAGCTTTGACATTCCTAACTATGGCTACACCTTC. Encoded protein: CASSFDIPNYGYTF.